Following are 19 T cell receptor beta chains from one sample sequenced in a study of T cell repertoires in cytomegalovirus infection. TCRdb reanalysed the reads using MiXCR and keeps one entry per CDR3 protein. This sample has fewer than 300,000 distinct CDR3 sequences, with around 25% found just once. The sample taken for sequencing was PBMCs. Every receptor here comes from a human donor in good health (CMV status not recorded). Some clones in this sample may be carry-over from other donors' samples.

This clonotype showed up just a few times. The rearrangement joins TRBV5-4 to TRBJ2-3, with D maybe TRBD2 (6 bases). The germline V and J ends were trimmed by 4 bases and 4 bases, with 19 bases remaining between them. This CDR3 comprises 16 residues. Looked up from germline, CDR1 is SGHNT and CDR2 is YYREEE (reference sequence). The CDR3 DNA reads TGTGCCAGCAGCCCGGGACTTGGCGGAATGGCAGATACGCAGTATTTT. Protein: CASSPGLGGMADTQYF.

J is TRBJ1-1 and V is TRBV7-2, with D unclear. Germline CDR1 and CDR2: SGHTA and FQGNSA. This CDR3 contains 13 residues. V was cut by 4 bases and J by 1 base, with 7 bases left in between. CDR3 amino acids: CASSSSENTEAFF. CDR3 nucleotide sequence: TGTGCCAGCAGCTCATCCGAGAACACTGAAGCTTTCTTT.

The chain recombines TRBV7-9 with TRBJ2-2, with D possibly matching TRBD1 (6 bases). CDR3 size: 17 residues. CDR1 SEHNR and CDR2 FQNEAQ come from the germline V gene (reference sequence). V gave up 6 bases and J gave up 0 bases, with 17 bases separating them. CDR3 nucleotides: TGTGCCAGCAGACCCCGACAGGACTTCGCGAACACCGGGGAGCTGTTTTTT. It encodes CASRPRQDFANTGELFF. Based on the CDR3 plus reference TRBV7-9 and TRBJ2-2, the full variable domain is DTGVSQNPRHKITKRGQNVTFRCDPISEHNRLYWYRQTLGQGPEFLTYFQNEAQLEKSRLLSDRFSAERPKGSFSTLEIQRTEQGDSAMYLCASRPRQDFANTGELFFGEGSRLTVL.

The chain uses TRBV4-3 and TRBJ1-5, with D unresolved. V dropped 0 bases and J dropped 9 bases, with 12 bases sitting between them. The length of the CDR3 is 14 residues. CDR1 is LGHNA, CDR2 YSLEER, per germline. The CDR3 is CASSQDSGWWPQHF. In DNA form, the CDR3 reads TGCGCCAGCAGCCAAGATTCGGGTTGGTGGCCCCAGCATTTT.

This clonotype has ten or more counts. The chain uses TRBV7-6 and TRBJ2-1, with 10 bases aligning to TRBD2. V shed 7 bases, J shed 6 bases, and the junction held 6 bases outside the gene matches. Germline CDR1 is SGHVS and CDR2 is FNYEAQ. This CDR3 spans 14 amino acids. The chain's CDR3 is CASTTGLAINEQFF. DNA for the CDR3: TGTGCCAGCACCACGGGACTAGCGATCAATGAGCAGTTCTTC.

This clonotype was counted a few times. The chain links TRBV27 to TRBJ1-5; D not certain. Trimming removed 9 bases at V and 7 bases at J, with 13 bases between. Germline-derived CDR1 and CDR2 are MNHEY and SMNVEV (reference sequence). This CDR3 has 12 residues. In nucleotides, the CDR3 is TGTGCCAGGATTGGGTTGGGCCAGCCCCAGCATTTT. Protein sequence: CARIGLGQPQHF.

This clonotype was observed a handful of times. The V call is TRBV20-1, the J call TRBJ1-6; D is undetermined. This CDR3 has 17 amino acids. The germline V and J ends were trimmed by 1 base and 4 bases, with 17 bases remaining between them. Germline V gene sequence: CDR1 DFQATT, CDR2 SNEGSKA (reference sequence). The CDR3, as DNA: TGCAGTGCTAGAGCTACCGTTCTTGAGCGATATAATTCACCCCTCCACTTT. Its translation is CSARATVLERYNSPLHF.

This clonotype was counted only a few times. The J gene is TRBJ2-1, the V gene TRBV10-3, with 9 bases lining up with TRBD1. The length of the CDR3 is 15 residues. Trimming removed 0 bases from V and 7 bases from J; junction bases left unmatched: 4. Germline loops: CDR1 ENHRY, CDR2 SYGVKD. The CDR3 loop is CAISESRTGVNEQFF. The CDR3 DNA is TGTGCCATCAGTGAGTCCCGGACAGGGGTGAATGAGCAGTTCTTC.

The chain links TRBV10-3 to TRBJ2-1, with 8 nucleotides matching TRBD2. Unmatched junction bases numbered 9, after V lost 6 bases and J lost 5 bases. The CDR3 loop spans 15 amino acids. CDR1 and CDR2 (germline): ENHRY, SYGVKD. Here the CDR3 DNA reads TGTGCCATCAGCCACGGGGCGGGGGGACACAATGAGCAGTTCTTC. This sequence encodes CAISHGAGGHNEQFF.

The table lists this clonotype with many counts. The genes are TRBV6-1 and TRBJ1-6; TRBD1 is a possible D gene (5 bases). The ends were cut back, 6 bases at V and 0 bases at J, with 15 bases in the middle. Per the germline V gene, CDR1 is MNHNS and CDR2 is SASEGT. CDR3 size: 17 residues. The CDR3 DNA follows: TGTGCCAGCAGGGGAACAGGAACTAGCTCCTATAATTCACCCCTCCACTTT. Translating it yields CASRGTGTSSYNSPLHF.

Only a few counts were recorded for this clonotype. The genes are TRBV19 and TRBJ2-6; TRBD1 matches at 9 bases. After removal of 5 bases from V and 2 bases from J, the junction contained 7 bases not matched to a gene. The CDR3 totals 17 residues. CDR1 is LNHDA and CDR2 is SQIVND in the germline V gene (reference sequence). DNA for the CDR3: TGTGCCAGTAGTCGCGGACAGGGGAGGACTGGGGCCAACGTCCTGACTTTC. This translates into CASSRGQGRTGANVLTF.

This clonotype was seen repeatedly, ten times or more. This sequence joins TRBV7-2 and TRBJ2-3, with a tentative D call TRBD1 (9 bases). This CDR3 has 17 residues. V was cut by 4 bases and J by 7 bases, with 24 bases left in between. Germline V gives CDR1 SGHTA, CDR2 FQGNSA. CDR3 region: CASSSGGLWDRVNTQYF. In DNA, the CDR3 is TGTGCCAGCAGCTCGGGGGGGCTCTGGGACAGGGTAAATACGCAGTATTTT.

CDR3 sequence reads: CASTSRESGKLFF. CDR3 DNA sequence: TGTGCCAGCACCTCCCGGGAGAGCGGAAAACTGTTTTTT. The rearrangement uses TRBV7-2 and TRBJ1-4; D is ambiguous. Trimming pared 7 bases from V and 10 bases from J, leaving 16 bases between. Germline V CDR1 and CDR2: SGHTA, FQGNSA. The CDR3 is 13 residues long.

The V call is TRBV20-1, the J call TRBJ2-1; 11 bases agree with TRBD2. CDR1 is DFQATT and CDR2 is SNEGSKA in the germline V gene (reference sequence). V gave up 5 bases and J gave up 0 bases; unmatched junction bases: 6. The CDR3 totals 16 residues. The CDR3 here is CSAYTGTSGSYNEQFF. CDR3 sequence (DNA): TGCAGTGCTTATACCGGGACTAGCGGCTCCTACAATGAGCAGTTCTTC.

In its sample, this clonotype was seen once. This sequence joins TRBV20-1 and TRBJ2-1; D remains ambiguous. The CDR3 has 12 amino acids. Germline loops: CDR1 DFQATT, CDR2 SNEGSKA (reference sequence). V was pared by 6 bases and J by 7 bases, with 13 bases between. CDR3 amino acids: CSASHYSNEQFF. CDR3 nucleotides: TGCAGTGCCAGCCACTATTCAAATGAGCAGTTCTTC.

The rearrangement uses TRBV29-1 and TRBJ1-2; unclear D gene. Germline-derived CDR1 and CDR2 are SQVTM and ANQGSEA. The CDR3 length is 13 residues. V gave up 1 base and J gave up 6 bases, with 12 bases separating them. CDR3 nucleotides: TGCAGCGTTGAAGGTGTCGGGGTCCATGGCTACACCTTC. Translation: CSVEGVGVHGYTF.

The rearrangement links TRBV7-7 to TRBJ2-5, with D hard to call. The CDR3 covers 15 residues. V lost 1 base, J lost 4 bases, and 13 bases lay in between. CDR1 and CDR2 (germline): SSHAT, FNYEAQ (reference sequence). The CDR3 nucleotides are TGTGCCAGCAGCTTAGGGGCCGGGTTTCGAGAGACCCAGTACTTC. Its protein product is CASSLGAGFRETQYF.

The V call is TRBV11-2, the J call TRBJ2-6; D remains unclear. The CDR3 totals 14 residues. Between the trimmed V and J ends, which lost 5 bases and 1 base, there was a span of 6 bases. The V gene's germline CDR1 is SGHAT and CDR2 FQNNGV. Written as DNA, the CDR3 is TGTGCCAGCAGCACGCCTTCTGGGGCCAACGTCCTGACTTTC. Residues: CASSTPSGANVLTF.

This clonotype has more than one count but fewer than ten. The CDR3 DNA reads as TGTGCCAGCAGCTTGAATCAGGGGTTAGATACGCAGTATTTT. Amino acids: CASSLNQGLDTQYF. The chain employs TRBV11-2 and TRBJ2-3; perhaps TRBD1 as D (6 bases). The V gene's germline CDR1 is SGHAT and CDR2 FQNNGV. V was pared by 3 bases and J by 5 bases, with 12 bases between. The CDR3 runs to 14 residues.